Listed below are T cell receptor beta chains from one sample, sequenced in a study of shared clonotypes between healthy human individuals. Here immunoSEQ multiplex PCR was the method, and the copy in TCRdb shows in-frame clones only, minus some. The table records 2,100,000 or so clones, approximately 95% of them present only once. The specimen was naive CD4+ T cells sorted from blood. All receptors derive from a man between 18 and 35 years old in good health. CDR3s include the opening cysteine and the closing phenylalanine or tryptophan. The D gene is left open where the match is weak. The size field is filled for only some rows; it gives once, few, many or a size class.

abundance | d_gene | j_gene | v_gene | CDR3aa | CDR3nt
- | - | TRBJ2-3 | TRBV11-3 | CASSFGSSTDTQYF | TGTGCCAGCAGCTTCGGGAGCTCCACAGATACGCAGTATTTT
once | - | TRBJ1-1 | TRBV5-1 | CASSSRTGFSAEAFF | TGCGCCAGCAGCTCGAGAACAGGGTTTTCAGCTGAAGCTTTCTTT
- | - | TRBJ2-2 | TRBV7-2 | CASSLGGNTGELFF | TGTGCCAGCAGCTTGGGAGGGAACACCGGGGAGCTGTTTTTT
- | - | TRBJ1-5 | TRBV5-8 | CASSLGTSNQPQHF | TGTGCCAGCAGCTTGGGGACAAGCAATCAGCCCCAGCATTTT
- | TRBD1 | TRBJ1-1 | TRBV5-1 | CASSVQGENTEAFF | TGCGCCAGCAGCGTACAGGGGGAGAACACTGAAGCTTTCTTT
few | TRBD1 | TRBJ1-2 | TRBV5-6 | CASGNNRGGYGYTF | TGTGCCAGCGGGAACAACAGGGGCGGCTATGGCTACACCTTC
- | - | TRBJ1-1 | TRBV5-6 | CASSLQRTEAFF | TGTGCCAGCAGCCTACAACGCACTGAAGCTTTCTTT
- | TRBD2 | TRBJ2-3 | TRBV28 | CASRGGGLKTDTQYF | TGTGCCAGCCGGGGGGGCGGTCTGAAAACAGATACGCAGTATTTT
once | - | TRBJ2-5 | TRBV10-1 | CASSETRGETQYF | TGCGCCAGCAGTGAGACTCGGGGAGAGACCCAGTACTTC
- | TRBD2 | TRBJ2-3 | TRBV28 | CASSNSGVSTDTQYF | TGTGCCAGCAGCAATAGCGGGGTGAGCACAGATACGCAGTATTTT
- | TRBD1 | TRBJ2-7 | TRBV28 | CASRGTATYEQYF | TGTGCCAGCAGGGGGACAGCGACCTACGAGCAGTACTTC
- | - | TRBJ2-6 | TRBV4-1 | CASSQGRARGAGANVLTF | TGCGCCAGCAGCCAGGGAAGGGCGAGGGGCGCCGGGGCCAACGTCCTGACTTTC
- | - | TRBJ2-1 | TRBV6-1 | CASTPQVIYNEQFF | TGTGCCAGCACCCCCCAGGTGATTTACAATGAGCAGTTCTTC
- | - | TRBJ1-1 | TRBV10-1 | CASFFKGDETEAFF | TGCGCCAGCTTCTTCAAGGGGGATGAGACTGAAGCTTTCTTT
- | - | TRBJ2-7 | TRBV2 | CASSGQGIGEQYF | TGTGCCAGCAGTGGCCAGGGTATAGGCGAGCAGTACTTC
- | - | TRBJ1-6 | TRBV6-5 | CASSYLTGSNSPLHF | TGTGCCAGCAGTTACCTAACAGGGAGTAATTCACCCCTCCACTTT
once | - | TRBJ2-3 | TRBV4-3 | CASSQGPGGADTQYF | TGCGCCAGCAGCCAAGGCCCAGGGGGGGCAGATACGCAGTATTTT
- | TRBD1 | TRBJ1-6 | TRBV4-1 | CASSRDGNPAGTGLFSPLHF | TGCGCCAGCAGCCGCGATGGTAATCCGGCGGGGACAGGCTTGTTTTCACCCCTCCACTTT
- | - | TRBJ1-1 | TRBV7-8 | CASSLVDTTTEAFF | TGTGCCAGCAGCTTAGTTGACACGACCACTGAAGCTTTCTTT
- | TRBD2 | TRBJ2-5 | TRBV11-3 | CASSPGGSLQETQYF | TGTGCCAGCAGCCCGGGGGGTTCATTGCAAGAGACCCAGTACTTC
- | - | TRBJ2-2 | TRBV6-1 | CASREGGAGELFF | TGTGCCAGCAGGGAAGGGGGAGCCGGGGAGCTGTTTTTT
- | - | TRBJ1-3 | TRBV29-1 | CSVESRLTGNTIYF | TGCAGCGTTGAATCCAGGCTCACTGGAAACACCATATATTTT
- | - | TRBJ1-6 | TRBV30 | CAWRVRGSEVYSPLHF | TGTGCCTGGAGAGTGAGGGGCTCAGAGGTATATTCACCCCTCCACTTT
- | TRBD2 | TRBJ2-7 | TRBV5-6 | CASSPGTSGRVAYEQYF | TGTGCCAGCAGCCCGGGGACTAGCGGGAGGGTAGCCTACGAGCAGTACTTC
- | - | TRBJ2-7 | TRBV28 | CASRGGYEQYF | TGTGCCAGCAGAGGTGGGTACGAGCAGTACTTC
- | TRBD1 | TRBJ1-6 | TRBV7-2 | CASSLGDRANSPLHF | TGTGCCAGCAGCTTAGGGGACAGGGCTAATTCACCCCTCCACTTT
- | TRBD1 | TRBJ1-5 | TRBV30 | CAWSVQPGQGDQPQHF | TGTGCCTGGAGTGTCCAACCGGGACAGGGAGATCAGCCCCAGCATTTT
- | - | TRBJ1-5 | TRBV19 | CASSKERQPQHF | TGTGCCAGTAGCAAAGAAAGGCAGCCCCAGCATTTT
- | - | TRBJ1-1 | TRBV19 | CASSIPRQNTEAFF | TGTGCCAGTAGTATACCCAGACAGAACACTGAAGCTTTCTTT
- | - | TRBJ1-4 | TRBV5-1 | CASSLGEKLFF | TGCGCCAGCAGCCTGGGCGAAAAACTGTTTTTT
once | TRBD2 | TRBJ2-7 | TRBV2 | CASSEREGYEQYF | TGTGCCAGCAGTGAGAGGGAGGGTTACGAGCAGTACTTC
- | TRBD2 | TRBJ2-5 | TRBV5-1 | CASSLGGTSGETQYF | TGCGCCAGCAGCTTGGGTGGGACTAGCGGAGAGACCCAGTACTTC
- | - | TRBJ2-2 | TRBV6-4 | CASSSNTGELFF | TGTGCCAGCAGTTCGAACACCGGGGAGCTGTTTTTT
- | TRBD2 | TRBJ2-7 | TRBV11-2 | CASSLRPSGTSGSYEQYF | TGTGCCAGCAGCCTGCGCCCAAGCGGGACTAGCGGTTCCTACGAGCAGTACTTC
- | TRBD1 | TRBJ1-6 | TRBV7-9 | CASSLVGQGNSPLHF | TGTGCCAGCAGCTTAGTGGGACAGGGTAATTCACCCCTCCACTTT
- | TRBD2 | TRBJ2-4 | TRBV5-1 | CASSSDSGKKNIQYF | TGCGCCAGCAGCTCTGATAGCGGGAAGAAAAACATTCAGTACTTC
- | - | TRBJ1-6 | TRBV30 | CAWSDRNSPLHF | TGTGCCTGGAGTGACAGAAATTCACCCCTCCACTTT
- | - | TRBJ1-1 | TRBV18 | CASSQGEVTEAFF | TGTGCCAGCTCACAGGGTGAAGTCACTGAAGCTTTCTTT
- | - | TRBJ1-3 | TRBV10-3 | CAMGGSGNTIYF | TGTGCCATGGGGGGCTCTGGAAACACCATATATTTT
- | - | TRBJ1-5 | TRBV30 | CAWSPGTPNQPQHF | TGTGCCTGGAGTCCCGGGACACCCAATCAGCCCCAGCATTTT
- | TRBD1 | TRBJ1-5 | TRBV7-2 | CASSGDRAGQPQHF | TGTGCCAGCAGCGGTGACAGGGCAGGTCAGCCCCAGCATTTT
- | TRBD1 | TRBJ2-4 | TRBV2 | CASSADRENIQYF | TGTGCCAGCAGTGCCGACAGGGAAAACATTCAGTACTTC